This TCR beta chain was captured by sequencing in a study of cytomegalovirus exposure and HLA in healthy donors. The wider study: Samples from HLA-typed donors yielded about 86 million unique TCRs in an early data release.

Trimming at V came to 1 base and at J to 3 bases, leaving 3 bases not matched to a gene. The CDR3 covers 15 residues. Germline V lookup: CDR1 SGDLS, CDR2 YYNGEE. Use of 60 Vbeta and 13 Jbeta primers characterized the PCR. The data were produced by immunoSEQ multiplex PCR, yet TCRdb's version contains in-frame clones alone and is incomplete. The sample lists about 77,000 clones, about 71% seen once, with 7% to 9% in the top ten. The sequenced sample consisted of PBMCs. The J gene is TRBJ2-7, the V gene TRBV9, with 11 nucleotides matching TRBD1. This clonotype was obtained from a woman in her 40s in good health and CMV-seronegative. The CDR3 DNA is TGTGCCAGCAGCGTAACCGGGACAGGGGGCTACGAGCAGTACTTC. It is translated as CASSVTGTGGYEQYF. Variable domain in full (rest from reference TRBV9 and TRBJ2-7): DSGVTQTPKHLITATGQRVTLRCSPRSGDLSVYWYQQSLDQGLQFLIQYYNGEERAKGNILERFSAQQFPDLHSELNLSSLELGDSALYFCASSVTGTGGYEQYFGPGTRLTVT.